One and the same sample provided the 27 T cell receptor beta chains below, sequenced in a study of blood T cell repertoires in COVID-19. Libraries were prepared by immunoSEQ multiplex PCR; TCRdb keeps only in-frame clonotypes and omits some of them. The repertoire holds tens of thousands of clones, with roughly 91% as singletons. Input material: peripheral blood. The origin of the receptors is a human donor in a cohort sampled during active COVID-19.

The chain couples TRBV9 to TRBJ2-2, with 8 bases aligning to TRBD2. This CDR3 contains 16 residues. Germline V gene sequence: CDR1 SGDLS, CDR2 YYNGEE. After removal of 3 bases from V and 0 bases from J, the junction contained 4 bases not matched to a gene. Here the CDR3 reads CASSESGGTNTGELFF. CDR3 in DNA: TGTGCCAGCAGCGAAAGCGGGGGTACGAACACCGGGGAGCTGTTTTTT.

The chain links TRBV7-8 to TRBJ2-5, with D possibly TRBD2 on 6 matching bases. Trimming stripped 6 bases from V and 4 bases from J, with 15 bases between. CDR3 length: 14 residues. The germline V gene encodes CDR1 SGHVS and CDR2 FQNEAQ. The DNA of the CDR3 is TGTGCCAGCAGGTTGACTAGTTTAGGAGAGACCCAGTACTTC. The encoded protein is CASRLTSLGETQYF.

The chain joins TRBV7-3 to TRBJ2-2; the D gene is possibly TRBD2 (5 bases). Germline V gene sequence: CDR1 SGHTA, CDR2 FQGTGA. CDR3 length equals 15 residues. V lost 5 bases, J lost 0 bases, and 10 bases lay in between. The CDR3 region has the DNA TGTGCCAGCAGCCCCGGGATATCGAACACCGGGGAGCTGTTTTTT. Protein sequence: CASSPGISNTGELFF.

J is TRBJ1-6 and V is TRBV18; 9 bases agree with TRBD1. Germline values: CDR1 KGHSH, CDR2 LQKENI. CDR3 length: 16 residues. J lost 10 bases, V lost 2 bases, and 9 bases had no gene match. CDR3 nucleotides: TGTGCCAGCTCACCAGGCGGAGGACAGGGGCAATCACCCCTCCACTTT. The encoded protein is CASSPGGGQGQSPLHF.

V is TRBV6-5 and J is TRBJ1-2; no reliable D call. V was clipped by 3 bases and J by 4 bases, with 15 bases between them. The germline V gene encodes CDR1 MNHEY and CDR2 SVGAGI. This CDR3 is 15 amino acids long. This CDR3 is CASSYSQAEAYGYTF. The CDR3 nucleotides read TGTGCCAGCAGTTATTCCCAGGCGGAGGCCTATGGCTACACCTTC.

The rearrangement uses TRBV9 and TRBJ2-5, with 8 bases identical to TRBD2. This CDR3 is 13 amino acids long. J was trimmed by 4 bases and V by 4 bases; bases with no gene match: 3. CDR1 and CDR2 (germline): SGDLS, YYNGEE. CDR3 nucleotides: TGTGCCAGCAGCCAGCGGGGGAGAGAGACCCAGTACTTC. As protein: CASSQRGRETQYF. The full variable domain, in which reference TRBV9 and TRBJ2-5 provide the parts outside the CDR3, is DSGVTQTPKHLITATGQRVTLRCSPRSGDLSVYWYQQSLDQGLQFLIQYYNGEERAKGNILERFSAQQFPDLHSELNLSSLELGDSALYFCASSQRGRETQYFGPGTRLLVL.

The V call is TRBV4-3, the J call TRBJ1-2; D remains ambiguous. Germline V gene sequence: CDR1 LGHNA, CDR2 YSLEER. This CDR3 comprises 15 residues. V was trimmed by 2 bases and J by 4 bases, leaving 14 bases between them. Here the CDR3 DNA reads TGCGCCAGCAGCCAAAGAGACAAGTCTGGCTATGGCTACACCTTC. Protein: CASSQRDKSGYGYTF.

This clone is a singleton in its sample. The V gene is TRBV27, the J gene TRBJ2-7, with D perhaps matching TRBD2 (6 bases). CDR1 and CDR2 (germline): MNHEY, SMNVEV (reference sequence). This CDR3 is built from 15 residues. V was trimmed by 5 bases and J by 4 bases, leaving 18 bases between them. CDR3 loop: CASSNQKTRGYEQYF. The CDR3 region has the DNA TGTGCCAGCAGTAACCAAAAGACTAGGGGATACGAGCAGTACTTC.

V is TRBV3-1 (or the pseudogene TRBV3-2) and J is TRBJ2-3; a weak D match, TRBD2 (5 bases). V lost 2 bases and J lost 5, with 17 bases in between. Germline CDR1 reads LGHDT; CDR2 reads YNNKEL (reference sequence). The CDR3 consists of 16 residues. The CDR3 DNA is TGTGCCAGCAGCCAAAGGTCAGACCTCCGGGGAGATACGCAGTATTTT. It specifies CASSQRSDLRGDTQYF.

The chain uses TRBV7-3 and TRBJ2-1, with TRBD1 identical over 8 bases. Germline-derived CDR1 and CDR2 are SGHTA and FQGTGA. After removal of 5 bases from V and 8 bases from J, the junction contained 8 bases not matched to a gene. The CDR3 runs to 14 residues. CDR3 region: CASSPLGTGDEQFF. The CDR3 region has the DNA TGTGCCAGCAGCCCCCTCGGGACAGGTGATGAGCAGTTCTTC.

The chain links TRBV18 to TRBJ1-5; TRBD1 aligns across 9 bases. Germline-derived CDR1 and CDR2 are KGHSH and LQKENI. The CDR3 has 15 amino acids. Trimming removed 6 bases from V and 4 bases from J; junction bases left unmatched: 7. In DNA, the CDR3 is TGTGCCAGCTCCCCCGGACAGGGGACGAATCAGCCCCAGCATTTT. Encoded protein: CASSPGQGTNQPQHF.

This clone was counted a single time. This chain links TRBV11-3 with TRBJ2-2; D unresolved. There are 18 residues in the CDR3. Germline CDR1 is SGHNT and CDR2 is YENEEA. Between the trimmed V and J ends, which lost 0 bases and 1 base, there was a span of 15 bases. CDR3 DNA sequence: TGTGCCAGCAGCTTAGATCTAATGGGCCAGGAGAACACCGGGGAGCTGTTTTTT. Amino acids: CASSLDLMGQENTGELFF.

This chain joins TRBV9 and TRBJ2-3; the match to TRBD2 covers 8 bases. CDR3 length: 16 amino acids. Germline lookup yields CDR1 SGDLS and CDR2 YYNGEE. V was clipped by 2 bases and J by 7 bases; unmatched bases: 12. In DNA, the CDR3 is TGTGCCAGCAGCGTCCTAGCGGGCGGAGGGGGGTATACGCAGTATTTT. Amino acids: CASSVLAGGGGYTQYF.

This sequence joins TRBV12-3 or TRBV12-4 and TRBJ2-1; the match to TRBD2 covers 8 bases. V was clipped by 5 bases and J by 9 bases; unmatched bases: 6. The length of the CDR3 is 13 residues. The CDR3 DNA follows: TGTGCCAGCAGTCCCCGGACTAGCCTTGAGCAGTTCTTC. This codes for CASSPRTSLEQFF.

A word on this clone: The sample contains more than one DNA sequence encoding this CDR3. The chain carries TRBV6-5 and TRBJ1-5; TRBD1 matches 7 bases. The trim removed 5 bases at V and 1 base at J, leaving 2 bases unmatched. Germline assignment: CDR1 MNHEY and CDR2 SVGAGI. The CDR3 sequence is 14 residues long. CDR3 DNA sequence: TGTGCCAGCAGTCGACAGGGAAGCAATCAGCCCCAGCATTTT. It codes for CASSRQGSNQPQHF.

The table lists this clone with a few counts. The chain has TRBV7-2 and TRBJ2-3, with 8 bases fitting TRBD2. The CDR3 spans 16 residues. The germline V gene has CDR1 SGHTA and CDR2 FQGNSA. The V gene end was trimmed by 3 bases and the J gene end by 5 bases; junction bases not matched to a gene: 10. This chain's CDR3 is CASSFGAGRGGDTQYF. Here the CDR3 DNA reads TGTGCCAGCAGCTTTGGGGCCGGGAGGGGAGGAGATACGCAGTATTTT.

The rearrangement links TRBV25-1 to TRBJ2-1; TRBD2 agrees at 10 bases. J lost 6 bases, V lost 6 bases, and 17 bases had no gene match. Germline V gives CDR1 MGHDK, CDR2 SYGVNS. The CDR3 is 18 residues long. For the CDR3, the DNA is TGTGCCAGCAGCCACCGGGCTAGCGGGAGTTTTATGGGCAATGAGCAGTTCTTC. It translates to CASSHRASGSFMGNEQFF. Complete variable domain (other parts from reference TRBV25-1 and TRBJ2-1): EADIYQTPRYLVIGTGKKITLECSQTMGHDKMYWYQQDPGMELHLIHYSYGVNSTEKGDLSSESTVSRIRTEHFPLTLESARPSHTSQYLCASSHRASGSFMGNEQFFGPGTRLTVL.

The chain recombines TRBV6-5 with TRBJ1-6; tentative D call: TRBD1 (5 bases). V gave up 5 bases and J gave up 11 bases, with 13 bases separating them. Germline V gene sequence: CDR1 MNHEY, CDR2 SVGAGI. CDR3 length: 13 residues. This CDR3 is CASSLAGRPPLHF. As DNA, the CDR3 is TGTGCCAGCAGTCTCGCAGGGAGGCCACCCCTCCACTTT.

The V and J genes are TRBV7-2 and TRBJ2-2; no firm D call. The CDR3 covers 14 residues. The V gene lost 5 bases and the J gene lost 5 bases, with 12 bases spanning the gap. Per germline, CDR1 SGHTA and CDR2 FQGNSA. CDR3 in amino acids: CASSRGGLTGELFF. CDR3 DNA: TGTGCCAGCAGCCGTGGCGGTCTAACCGGGGAGCTGTTTTTT.

The chain carries TRBV28 and TRBJ1-1; D is perhaps TRBD1 (6 bases). The CDR3 covers 14 residues. V was cut by 3 bases and J by 10 bases, with 18 bases left in between. Germline CDR1 reads MDHEN; CDR2 reads SYDVKM. CDR3 residues: CASSLGGRLVGAFF. CDR3 bases: TGTGCCAGCAGTTTGGGGGGGCGCCTCGTTGGAGCTTTCTTT.

The rearrangement uses TRBV5-4 and TRBJ2-5; TRBD1 matches 7 bases. Germline V lookup: CDR1 SGHNT, CDR2 YYREEE (reference sequence). V was clipped by 3 bases and J by 1 base; unmatched bases: 3. The CDR3 totals 14 residues. CDR3 in amino acids: CASSSTGRQETQYF. The CDR3 coding sequence is TGTGCCAGCAGCTCGACAGGGCGCCAAGAGACCCAGTACTTC.

The chain couples TRBV19 to TRBJ2-2; TRBD2 agrees at 7 bases. The CDR3 length is 16 residues. V gave up 4 bases and J gave up 6 bases; unmatched junction bases: 11. Germline CDR1 reads LNHDA; CDR2 reads SQIVND (reference sequence). The chain's CDR3 is CASSKWAGVTSGELFF. The CDR3 DNA reads as TGTGCCAGTAGTAAGTGGGCGGGAGTGACCTCCGGGGAGCTGTTTTTT.

The CDR3 sequence: CASRTTGSGTEAFF. CDR3 bases: TGTGCCAGCAGGACAACAGGGTCAGGCACTGAAGCTTTCTTT. The gene calls are TRBV2 and TRBJ1-1, with a possible D match to TRBD1 (6 bases). From germline, CDR1 is SNHLY and CDR2 FYNNEI. There are 14 residues in the CDR3. Deletions cut 6 bases from V and 4 bases from J, with 15 bases between.

The chain is built from TRBV6-5 and TRBJ1-1; no definite D call. The germline gives CDR1 MNHEY, CDR2 SVGAGI. The CDR3 contains 13 residues. The V and J ends lost 6 bases and 3 bases respectively, with 11 bases between them. The CDR3 DNA sequence: TGTGCCAGCAGGAGAGGGAAGGACACTGAAGCTTTCTTT. Protein: CASRRGKDTEAFF.

The chain employs TRBV14 and TRBJ2-5; 9 bases match TRBD1. Germline-derived CDR1 and CDR2 are SGHDN and FVKESK. The ends lost 0 bases at V and 3 bases at J; junction bases unmatched: 5. The length of the CDR3 is 16 residues. The CDR3 DNA is TGTGCCAGCAGCCAAGAGAGGGGGACAGGGAAAGAGACCCAGTACTTC. Its translation is CASSQERGTGKETQYF. The entire variable domain, with the rest obtained from reference TRBV14 and TRBJ2-5, is as follows: EAGVTQFPSHSVIEKGQTVTLRCDPISGHDNLYWYRRVMGKEIKFLLHFVKESKQDESGMPNNRFLAERTGGTYSTLKVQPAELEDSGVYFCASSQERGTGKETQYFGPGTRLLVL.

V gene TRBV7-9 combines with J gene TRBJ2-6; perhaps TRBD2 as D (6 bases). Looked up from germline, CDR1 is SEHNR and CDR2 is FQNEAQ (reference sequence). Trimming took 6 bases from V and 0 from J, leaving 21 bases between them. The CDR3 runs to 19 residues. The CDR3 region is CASRKPGLLSRSGANVLTF. The CDR3 coding sequence is TGTGCCAGCAGAAAACCGGGACTCCTTTCCCGCTCTGGGGCCAACGTCCTGACTTTC.

The gene calls are TRBV14 and TRBJ2-1; 10 nucleotides agree with TRBD2. Looked up from germline, CDR1 is SGHDN and CDR2 is FVKESK. V trimming: 4 bases; J trimming: 8 bases; junction bases outside the gene matches: 5. This CDR3 has 14 amino acids. This CDR3 is CASSLASGSYEQFF. CDR3 nucleotide sequence: TGTGCCAGCAGCCTTGCTAGCGGGAGCTATGAGCAGTTCTTC.